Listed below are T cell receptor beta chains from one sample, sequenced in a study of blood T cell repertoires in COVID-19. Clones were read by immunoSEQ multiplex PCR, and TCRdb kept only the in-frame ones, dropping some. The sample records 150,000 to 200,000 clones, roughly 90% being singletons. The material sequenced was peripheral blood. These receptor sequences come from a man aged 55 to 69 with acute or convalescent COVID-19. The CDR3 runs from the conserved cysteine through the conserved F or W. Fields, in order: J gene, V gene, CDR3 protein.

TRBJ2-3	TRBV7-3	CASSLTSGADTQYF
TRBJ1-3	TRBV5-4	CASSPGRGSGNTIYF
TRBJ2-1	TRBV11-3	CASSLGGTSNEQFF
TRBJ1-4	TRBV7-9	CASSLGTGGMREKLFF
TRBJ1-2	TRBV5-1	CASSRNQAGNGYTF
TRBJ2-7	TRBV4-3	CASSQELTAYEQYF
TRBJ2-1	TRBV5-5	CASSSVLAGGSEQFF
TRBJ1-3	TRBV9	CASSVSRGNTIYF
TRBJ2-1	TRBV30	CAWSISGFYNEQFF
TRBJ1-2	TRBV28	CATFIDGYTF
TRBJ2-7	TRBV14	CASSHRGLAGGNEQYF
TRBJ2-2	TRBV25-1	CASSGTGFFGELFF
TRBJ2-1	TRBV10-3	CAISDGGGGPYNEQFF
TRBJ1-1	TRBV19	CASSEQEMNTEAFF
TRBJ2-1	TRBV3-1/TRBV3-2	CASSERSGDRKRNEQFF
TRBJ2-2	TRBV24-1	CATRGLAGSGELFF
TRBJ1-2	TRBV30	CAWSYLTGGYGYTF
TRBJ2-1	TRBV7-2	CASSIPLPSSYNEQFF
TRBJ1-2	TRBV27	CASPSLRTGEYGYTF
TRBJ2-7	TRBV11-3	CASSRLGGSAYEQYF
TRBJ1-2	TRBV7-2	CASSLVGRTEPGGYTF
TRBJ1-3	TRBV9	CASSVDSSSGNTIYF
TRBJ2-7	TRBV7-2	CASSQSRGISYEQYF
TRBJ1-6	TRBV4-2	CASSQRDFNSPLHF
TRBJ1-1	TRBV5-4	CASSSPQGVGWSTEAFF
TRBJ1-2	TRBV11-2	CASSPGTGDGYTF
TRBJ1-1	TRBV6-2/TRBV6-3	CASSYSSGQGDTEAFF
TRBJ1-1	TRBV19	CASTFDRGTEAFF
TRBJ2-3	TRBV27	CASSSYRGPSTDTQYF
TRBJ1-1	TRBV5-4	CASSGGGRWNTEAFF